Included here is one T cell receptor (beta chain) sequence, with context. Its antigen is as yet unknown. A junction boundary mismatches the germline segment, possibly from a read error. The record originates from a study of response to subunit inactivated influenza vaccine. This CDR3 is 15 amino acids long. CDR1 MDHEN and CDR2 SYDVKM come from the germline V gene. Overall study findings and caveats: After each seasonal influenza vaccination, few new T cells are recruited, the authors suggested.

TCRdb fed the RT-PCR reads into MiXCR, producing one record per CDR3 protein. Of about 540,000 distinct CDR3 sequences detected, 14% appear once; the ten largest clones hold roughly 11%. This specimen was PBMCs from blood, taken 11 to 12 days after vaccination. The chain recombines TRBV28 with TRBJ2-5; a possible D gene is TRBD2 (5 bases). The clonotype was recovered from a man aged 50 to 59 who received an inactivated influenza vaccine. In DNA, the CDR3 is TGTGCCAACAGTTTGTATTCCAGACTACAAGAGACCCAGTACTTC. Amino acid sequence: CANSLYSRLQETQYF.